This T cell receptor (beta chain) was sequenced in a study of T cells in Graves' hyperthyroidism and ophthalmopathy. General study results and limits: A median 6.5 months before onset, the model predicted ophthalmopathy. In blood, most of the thyroid clonotypes expanded above 0.001 were also present.

This clonotype was counted only a few times. No antigen is known for it. The TCR beta CDR3 regions underwent amplification using RNA transcripts as the source. Using the HTBI primer set, a first-round RT-PCR was run on the TCR CDR3. TCRdb reprocessed the multiplex PCR reads with MiXCR, giving one entry per CDR3 protein. The sample lists approximately 320,000 distinct CDR3 sequences, around 17% occurring once. Stable hyperthyroidism: no ophthalmopathy progression over 18 months of follow-up. Fresh 10 ml peripheral blood yielded PBMCs. The CDR3 consists of 14 residues. Trimming took off 2 bases at V and 4 bases at J, with 10 bases between the two ends. Germline loops: CDR1 SGHDT, CDR2 YYEEEE.

This receptor was taken from a man aged 25 to 45 with Graves' hyperthyroidism. This chain joins TRBV5-6 and TRBJ2-1; a possible D gene is TRBD1 (6 bases). The sequencing sample was made of blood. In DNA, the CDR3 is TGTGCCAGCAGCTTACCGAGGGGGTACAATGAGCAGTTCTTC. It codes for CASSLPRGYNEQFF.